The clone carrying this TCR beta chain was counted only a few times. As yet, its antigen is unknown. The data are from a study of T cell repertoires in cytomegalovirus infection. Study-level background: It can be stated that public TCR beta signatures indicated CMV infection as well as a matching HLA type.

TCRdb processed the reads anew with MiXCR; each CDR3 protein has one entry. The sample yields roughly 230,000 distinct CDR3 sequences, under 25% seen once. Germline V lookup: CDR1 MNHEY, CDR2 SVGEGT. The CDR3 has 12 residues. The ends were cut back, 6 bases at V and 10 bases at J, with 13 bases in the middle. Broader study findings: Ex vivo, HLA-C-restricted CMV-specific TCR beta clonotypes prevailed over the rest of the response.

The origin of this receptor is a human donor in good health (CMV status not recorded). Some clones in this sample may be carry-over from other donors' samples. Sequencing used CD8+ T cells from PBMCs. The chain is built from TRBV6-2 or TRBV6-3 and TRBJ2-1; D call uncertain. The CDR3, as DNA: TGTGCCAGCAGCCCAACGGAAAAGGAGCAGTTCTTC. Amino acid sequence: CASSPTEKEQFF.